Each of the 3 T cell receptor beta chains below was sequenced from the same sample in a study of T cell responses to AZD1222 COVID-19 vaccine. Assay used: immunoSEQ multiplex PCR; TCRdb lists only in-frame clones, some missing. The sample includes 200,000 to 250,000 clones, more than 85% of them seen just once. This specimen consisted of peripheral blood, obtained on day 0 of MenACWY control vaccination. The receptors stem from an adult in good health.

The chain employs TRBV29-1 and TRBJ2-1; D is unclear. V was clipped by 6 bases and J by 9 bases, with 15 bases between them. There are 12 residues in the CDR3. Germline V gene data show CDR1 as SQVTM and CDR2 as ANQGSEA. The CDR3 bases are TGCAGCGTCGCACCTCGAGAGGCTGAGCAGTTCTTC. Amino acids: CSVAPREAEQFF.

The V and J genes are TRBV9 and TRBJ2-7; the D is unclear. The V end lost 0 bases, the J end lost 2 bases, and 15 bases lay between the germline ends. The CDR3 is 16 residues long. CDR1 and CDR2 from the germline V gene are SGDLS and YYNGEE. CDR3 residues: CASSVGQSKPTYEQYF. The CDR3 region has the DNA TGTGCCAGCAGCGTAGGCCAGTCCAAGCCCACCTACGAGCAGTACTTC.

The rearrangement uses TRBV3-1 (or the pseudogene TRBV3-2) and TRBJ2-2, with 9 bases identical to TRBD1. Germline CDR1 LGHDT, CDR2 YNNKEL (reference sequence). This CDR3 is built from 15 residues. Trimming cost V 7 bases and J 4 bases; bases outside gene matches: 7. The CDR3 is CASTRDRDGTGELFF. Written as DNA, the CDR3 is TGTGCCAGCACACGGGACAGGGATGGCACCGGGGAGCTGTTTTTT.